This TCR beta chain emerged from a study of Ad26.COV2.S vaccination and SARS-CoV-2 variants. Study results and caveats: Placebo recipients and vaccine recipients were similar in non-spike TCR breadth. It is possible that the TCR breadth and depth analyses underestimated the total T cell responses. Substantial breadth was reportedly displayed by spike-specific CD8+ and CD4+ T cell responses after vaccination. Spike-specific TCR breadth was greater in vaccine than placebo recipients.

Comments on this clone: Its antigen is as yet unknown.

TCRdb's table, derived via immunoSEQ multiplex PCR, lists solely in-frame clones and lacks some. Of 300,000 to 450,000 clones in the sample, roughly 94% were seen once. V was clipped by 5 bases and J by 6 bases; unmatched bases: 6. The CDR3 runs 14 residues. The germline gives CDR1 KGHDR, CDR2 SFDVKD. The starting material was peripheral blood, obtained after recovery from COVID-19. The rearrangement uses TRBV24-1 and TRBJ2-1; 7 bases match TRBD2. This TCR derives from a human donor who had recovered from COVID-19. CDR3 in amino acids: CATSAAGDFNEQFF. CDR3 coding DNA: TGTGCCACCAGTGCTGCGGGGGACTTCAATGAGCAGTTCTTC.